The subject of this entry is one T cell receptor beta chain. What it binds is not known. V was cut by 4 bases and J by 0 bases, with 9 bases left in between. Germline V gene data show CDR1 as WSHSY and CDR2 as SAAADI. The CDR3 contains 14 residues. The sample comes from a study of T cell responses to AZD1222 COVID-19 vaccine. The analysis combined second doses at about 4 or about 12 weeks. Study results and caveats: Sampled repertoires all dated from after the peak T cell response. Donors skewed white British and female; clonal diversity was possibly underestimated. Along spike, vaccine-associated CD4 TCRs were found throughout, with dominance at 160-218 and 743-854.

Profiled with immunoSEQ multiplex PCR; TCRdb holds only in-frame clones, not every one. There are roughly 170,000 clones in the sample; 90% to 95% occur only once, and around 1.6% lies in the top ten. This clonotype was obtained from an adult who received the AZD1222 COVID-19 vaccine. The sequencing here drew on peripheral blood, taken 28 days after the second AZD1222 dose. The V gene is TRBV10-2, the J gene TRBJ1-1; TRBD1 is a possible D gene (6 bases). CDR3 loop: CASSAAGVNTEAFF. The DNA of the CDR3 is TGCGCCAGCAGTGCTGCAGGGGTGAACACTGAAGCTTTCTTT.